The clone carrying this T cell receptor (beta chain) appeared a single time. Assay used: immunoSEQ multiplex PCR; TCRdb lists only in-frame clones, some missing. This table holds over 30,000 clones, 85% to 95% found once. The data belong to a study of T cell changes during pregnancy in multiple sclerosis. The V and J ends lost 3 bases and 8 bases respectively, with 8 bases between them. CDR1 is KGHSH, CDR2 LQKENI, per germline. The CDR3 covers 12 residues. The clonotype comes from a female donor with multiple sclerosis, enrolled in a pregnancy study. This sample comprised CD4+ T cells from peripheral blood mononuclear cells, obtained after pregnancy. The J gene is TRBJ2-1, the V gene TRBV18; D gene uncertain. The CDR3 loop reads CASSPLRDEQFF. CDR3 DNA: TGTGCCAGCTCACCCCTCCGGGATGAGCAGTTCTTC.